Each of the 3 T cell receptor beta chains below was sequenced from the same sample in a study of CD8 T cells in Susac syndrome. An input of roughly 0.5 to 1 ug of RNA was subjected to reverse transcription using random hexamers. TCRdb reprocessed the immunoSEQ multiplex PCR reads via MiXCR and lists one record per CDR3 protein. The table includes 150,000 to 200,000 distinct CDR3 sequences, approximately 93% detected once. Sequences were obtained from CD4+ T cells from PBMCs. The receptors stem from a human donor with multiple sclerosis.

This chain joins TRBV7-2 and TRBJ2-7; TRBD2 matches 13 bases. Germline trimming cut 4 bases from V and 2 bases from J; bases unmatched to any gene: 5. CDR1 is SGHTA, CDR2 FQGNSA, per germline. The CDR3 runs 16 residues. CDR3 nucleotides: TGTGCCAGCAGCTCGACACTAGCGGGAGGGACCTACGAGCAGTACTTC. Residues: CASSSTLAGGTYEQYF.

The V call is TRBV7-9, the J call TRBJ2-1, with TRBD2 matching over 10 bases. The CDR3 length is 14 residues. With V trimmed by 8 bases and J by 9 bases, 10 bases remained unmatched. Germline CDR1 is SEHNR and CDR2 is FQNEAQ (reference sequence). CDR3 region: CASGYSGGPGEQFF. In DNA form, the CDR3 reads TGTGCCAGCGGCTATAGCGGGGGGCCGGGTGAGCAGTTCTTC.

V gene TRBV6-5 combines with J gene TRBJ2-7, with D tentatively TRBD1 (6 bases). The germline V gene encodes CDR1 MNHEY and CDR2 SVGAGI. This CDR3 is built from 15 residues. The V gene lost 0 bases and the J gene lost 3 bases, with 12 bases spanning the gap. CDR3 protein: CASSYSRQDHYEQYF. The CDR3 coding sequence is TGTGCCAGCAGTTACTCGAGACAGGACCACTACGAGCAGTACTTC.